Below are 11 T cell receptor beta chains sequenced from a single sample in a study of Ad26.COV2.S vaccination and SARS-CoV-2 variants. Profiling relied on immunoSEQ multiplex PCR, and the TCRdb table lists in-frame clones only, not all of them. The table includes around 450,000 clones, 89% detected once. Treatment noted: some 19 received Ad26.COV2.S at low or high dose, single or two shots; about 5 received placebo; per-sample allocation not given. Samples came from day 63 after the first vaccine or placebo injection. Sequenced material: peripheral blood, taken in a trial of Ad26.COV2.S vaccine versus placebo. These receptors came from a person aged 18 to 65 who received the Ad26.COV2.S COVID-19 vaccine or a placebo.

The CDR3 bases are TGTGCCAGCAGGGCGGGCATTACCGGCTACAATGAGCAGTTCTTC. Encoded protein: CASRAGITGYNEQFF. The V and J genes are TRBV6-5 and TRBJ2-1; D is possibly TRBD2 (5 bases). CDR1 MNHEY and CDR2 SVGAGI come from the germline V gene. V lost 6 bases to trimming and J lost 3 bases, with 15 bases between them. CDR3 length equals 15 residues.

V is TRBV25-1 and J is TRBJ2-6; TRBD1 matches at 7 bases. The CDR3 has 16 residues. After removal of 3 bases from V and 2 bases from J, the junction contained 4 bases not matched to a gene. The germline V gene has CDR1 MGHDK and CDR2 SYGVNS. DNA of the CDR3: TGTGCCAGCAGTGAGCCCGGGACAGCTGGGGCCAACGTCCTGACTTTC. This encodes CASSEPGTAGANVLTF.

The rearrangement links TRBV27 to TRBJ1-4; 8 bases are a match to TRBD1. CDR1 is MNHEY, CDR2 SMNVEV, per germline (reference sequence). V gave up 5 bases and J gave up 10 bases; unmatched junction bases: 12. CDR3 length: 15 amino acids. The CDR3 reads CASSAGGQGLGKLFF. CDR3 sequence (DNA): TGTGCCAGCAGTGCCGGTGGACAGGGTTTAGGAAAACTGTTTTTT.

The rearrangement joins TRBV4-2 to TRBJ1-5, with D possibly TRBD1 on 6 matching bases. The CDR3 has 17 residues. In germline, CDR1 is LGHNA, CDR2 YNFKEQ. V was clipped by 1 base and J by 1 base, with 14 bases between them. The CDR3 spells CASSQVWTVESNQPQHF. CDR3 bases: TGTGCCAGCAGCCAAGTGTGGACAGTGGAAAGCAATCAGCCCCAGCATTTT.

This clone has only one observation. The CDR3 protein is CASSYSAGTNQPQHF. Here the CDR3 DNA reads TGTGCCAGCAGTTACTCGGCAGGAACCAATCAGCCCCAGCATTTT. This sequence joins TRBV6-5 and TRBJ1-5; D uncertain. The CDR3 has 15 residues. Trimming removed 0 bases at V and 3 bases at J, with 9 bases between. Germline CDR1 MNHEY, CDR2 SVGAGI.

The sample holds a few counts of this clone. The gene calls are TRBV29-1 and TRBJ1-2; D not resolved. Germline V gene lookup returns CDR1 SQVTM and CDR2 ANQGSEA. There are 11 residues in the CDR3. Trimming pared 4 bases from V and 7 bases from J, leaving 10 bases between. The CDR3 region is CSVATGSGYTF. The CDR3 DNA is TGCAGCGTTGCCACGGGTTCTGGCTACACCTTC.

The chain recombines TRBV7-6 with TRBJ2-7; weak D call: TRBD1 (6 bases). The CDR3 extends over 15 amino acids. V lost 4 bases, J lost 2 bases, and 15 bases lay in between. Germline values: CDR1 SGHVS, CDR2 FNYEAQ. CDR3 region: CASSSGLGGTYEQYF. The CDR3 coding sequence is TGTGCCAGCAGCTCGGGTTTAGGGGGTACCTACGAGCAGTACTTC. The complete variable domain, with remaining parts taken from reference TRBV7-6 and TRBJ2-7, reads GAGVSQSPRYKVTKRGQDVALRCDPISGHVSLYWYRQALGQGPEFLTYFNYEAQQDKSGLPNDRFSAERPEGSISTLTIQRTEQRDSAMYRCASSSGLGGTYEQYFGPGTRLTVT.

There are a few counts of this clone. The rearrangement uses TRBV25-1 and TRBJ1-2, with D possibly matching TRBD1 (5 bases). Germline CDR1 is MGHDK and CDR2 is SYGVNS. CDR3 size: 14 residues. Trimming took 1 base from V and 3 from J, leaving 9 bases between them. In DNA, the CDR3 is TGTGCCAGCAGTGAATGGGGGGAATACTATGGCTACACCTTC. Its translation is CASSEWGEYYGYTF.

As to this clone: A read error may account for a junction end that differs from germline. The rearrangement uses TRBV5-1 and TRBJ2-5; D is perhaps TRBD2 (6 bases). The CDR3 spans 15 residues. The germline V gene encodes CDR1 SGHRS and CDR2 YFSETQ. As DNA, the CDR3 is TGCGCCAGCAGTTTGGGAGGTGGATGGCAGGAGACCCAGTACTTC. It encodes CASSLGGGWQETQYF.

This clone appeared a few times. The rearrangement uses TRBV6-1 and TRBJ2-7; 9 positions match TRBD1. From germline, CDR1 is MNHNS and CDR2 SASEGT. CDR3 length equals 16 residues. V was clipped by 3 bases and J by 0 bases; unmatched bases: 6. CDR3 DNA: TGTGCCAGCAGTGATGCGGGACAGGGCGGCTCCTACGAGCAGTACTTC. It encodes CASSDAGQGGSYEQYF.

With regard to this clone: A much more abundant neighbour one base away suggests this may be a read error. The chain uses TRBV6-5 and TRBJ2-1; a weak D match, TRBD2 (7 bases). Trimming took off 11 bases at V and 3 bases at J, with 17 bases between the two ends. This CDR3 region has 14 residues. The germline CDR1 and CDR2 sequences are MNHEY and SVGAGI. CDR3 sequence (DNA): TGTGCCCGCGGGGAGGGGGGGGACTACAATGAGCAGTTCTTC. It yields the protein CARGEGGDYNEQFF.